The source of this TCR beta chain is a study of T-cell reconstitution after alpha-beta-depleted transplantation in children. Study-wide points: Diversity of TCRbeta at day 60 was high in some patients, arising from surviving recipient T cells and thymic progenitors. A year had passed since transplant, and T-cell counts and diversity by then came mostly from newly produced T cells. Expanded clones from the graft, numbering several hundred, reportedly supplied alpha-beta T cells about two months after transplant.

The sample holds many counts of this clonotype. Antigen: not known. The CDR3 spans 15 residues. From germline, CDR1 is WSHSY and CDR2 SAAADI. Losses at the gene ends were 3 bases for V and 2 bases for J; bases not matched to a gene: 4. During its preparation, the TCRbeta library received unique molecular identifiers. TCRdb passed the PCR reads through MiXCR, listing each CDR3 protein once. The profile shows about 250,000 distinct CDR3 sequences, roughly a quarter of them singletons. Sequencing was performed on PBMCs, mostly from graft donor cells, taken 360 days after TCRalphabeta/CD19-depleted stem cell transplant. This receptor was taken from a female patient aged 2-9 years who had a stem cell transplant for congenital amegakaryocytic thrombocytopenia, so the T cells may come from the graft donor. The chain recombines TRBV10-2 with TRBJ1-2; 9 nucleotides agree with TRBD1. The CDR3 coding sequence is TGCGCCAGCAGTGACAACAGGGGGCGAAACTATGGCTACACCTTC. It yields the protein CASSDNRGRNYGYTF.